One and the same sample provided the 6 T cell receptor beta chains below, sequenced in a study of cytomegalovirus exposure and HLA in healthy donors. A multiplex PCR was run with 60 Vbeta primers and 13 Jbeta primers. Sequencing was performed with immunoSEQ multiplex PCR; in TCRdb, only in-frame clones are kept and a portion is missing. The profile covers approximately 75,000 clones, with around 82% appearing a single time and 1.1% taken by the ten largest. Material: PBMCs. Source of these receptors: a male donor in good health and CMV-seronegative.

The gene calls are TRBV28 and TRBJ1-4, with D hard to call. This CDR3 region has 14 residues. The germline gives CDR1 MDHEN, CDR2 SYDVKM. V lost 3 bases and J 4 bases, leaving 9 bases between the germline ends. The CDR3 here is CASSFYQINEKLFF. The CDR3 DNA reads as TGTGCCAGCAGTTTTTACCAGATTAATGAAAAACTGTTTTTT.

The rearrangement links TRBV4-3 to TRBJ2-1; a possible D gene is TRBD1 (6 bases). Trimming pared 0 bases from V and 5 bases from J, leaving 11 bases between. CDR1 is LGHNA and CDR2 is YSLEER in the germline V gene. The CDR3 has 15 residues. The CDR3: CASSQEARGNNEQFF. The CDR3 nucleotides read TGCGCCAGCAGCCAAGAGGCCAGGGGTAACAATGAGCAGTTCTTC.

The gene calls are TRBV6-1 and TRBJ1-1; unclear D gene. Germline values: CDR1 MNHNS, CDR2 SASEGT. This CDR3 has 13 amino acids. V dropped 6 bases and J dropped 1 base, with 9 bases sitting between them. The DNA of the CDR3 is TGTGCCAGCAGCCTCGCAGGGAACACTGAAGCTTTCTTT. This sequence encodes CASSLAGNTEAFF.

V is TRBV18 and J is TRBJ2-7, with D maybe TRBD1 (6 bases). The ends were cut back, 3 bases at V and 3 bases at J, with 15 bases in the middle. Germline values: CDR1 KGHSH, CDR2 LQKENI. This CDR3 is built from 15 residues. In nucleotides, the CDR3 is TGTGCCAGCTCACCCCGGACAGTTTCGTACTACGAGCAGTACTTC. Translating it yields CASSPRTVSYYEQYF.

The gene calls are TRBV19 and TRBJ1-1; TRBD1 matches at 11 bases. Unmatched junction bases numbered 17, after V lost 7 bases and J lost 10 bases. The CDR3 is 16 residues long. CDR1 and CDR2 (germline): LNHDA, SQIVND (reference sequence). The CDR3 here is CASINLLGQGGTRAFF. In DNA form, the CDR3 reads TGTGCCAGTATCAATCTCTTGGGACAGGGGGGGACTAGAGCTTTCTTT.

The V gene is TRBV28, the J gene TRBJ2-5; the match to TRBD2 covers 10 bases. The end of the DNA aligns better with TRBJ2-7, so the J call may be wrong. Per germline, CDR1 MDHEN and CDR2 SYDVKM. The length of the CDR3 is 17 residues. The CDR3 region is CASSPTLPSGRRHEQYF. CDR3 in DNA: TGTGCCAGCAGTCCCACTCTTCCTAGCGGGAGACGCCACGAGCAGTACTTC.